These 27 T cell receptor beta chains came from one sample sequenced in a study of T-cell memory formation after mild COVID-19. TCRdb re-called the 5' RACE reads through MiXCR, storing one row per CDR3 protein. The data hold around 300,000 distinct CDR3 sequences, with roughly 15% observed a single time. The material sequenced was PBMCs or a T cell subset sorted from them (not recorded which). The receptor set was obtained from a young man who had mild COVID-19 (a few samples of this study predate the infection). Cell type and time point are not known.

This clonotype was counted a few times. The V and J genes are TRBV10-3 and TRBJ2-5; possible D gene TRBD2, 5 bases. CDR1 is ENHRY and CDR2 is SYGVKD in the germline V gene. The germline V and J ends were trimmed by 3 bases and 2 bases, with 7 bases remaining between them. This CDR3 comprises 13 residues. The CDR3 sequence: CAISDGVQETQYF. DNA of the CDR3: TGTGCCATCAGTGACGGGGTACAAGAGACCCAGTACTTC.

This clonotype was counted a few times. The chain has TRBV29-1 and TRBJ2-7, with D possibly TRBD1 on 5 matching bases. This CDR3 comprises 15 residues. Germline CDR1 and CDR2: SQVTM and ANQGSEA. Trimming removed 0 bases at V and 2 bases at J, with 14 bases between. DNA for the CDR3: TGCAGCGTTGAAGAACCGCGCAGGGAAACCTACGAGCAGTACTTC. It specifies CSVEEPRRETYEQYF.

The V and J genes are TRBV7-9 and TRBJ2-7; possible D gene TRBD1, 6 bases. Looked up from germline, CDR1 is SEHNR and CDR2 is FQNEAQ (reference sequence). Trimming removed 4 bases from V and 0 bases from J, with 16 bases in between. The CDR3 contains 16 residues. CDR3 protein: CASSSPPDRSSYEQYF. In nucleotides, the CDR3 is TGTGCCAGCAGCTCACCCCCGGACAGAAGCTCCTACGAGCAGTACTTC.

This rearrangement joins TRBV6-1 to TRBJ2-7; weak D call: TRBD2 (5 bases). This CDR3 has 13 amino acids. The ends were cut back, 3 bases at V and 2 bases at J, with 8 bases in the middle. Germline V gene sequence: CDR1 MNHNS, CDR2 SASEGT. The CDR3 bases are TGTGCCAGCAGTGAGTCCGGGACCTACGAGCAGTACGTC. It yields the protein CASSESGTYEQYV.

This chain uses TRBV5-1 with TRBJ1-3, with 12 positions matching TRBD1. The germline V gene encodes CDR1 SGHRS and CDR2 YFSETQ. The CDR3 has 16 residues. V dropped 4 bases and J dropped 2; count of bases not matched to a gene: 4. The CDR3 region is CASSVRDRGPGNTIYF. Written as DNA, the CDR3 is TGCGCCAGCAGCGTCCGGGACAGGGGGCCTGGAAACACCATATATTTT.

The CDR3 protein is CSATSPQAGNTIYF. CDR3 coding DNA: TGCAGTGCTACATCTCCGCAGGCTGGAAACACCATATATTTT. The genes are TRBV20-1 and TRBJ1-3, with D hard to call. The CDR3 loop spans 14 amino acids. Deletions cut 4 bases from V and 2 bases from J, with 12 bases between. Germline V lookup: CDR1 DFQATT, CDR2 SNEGSKA (reference sequence).

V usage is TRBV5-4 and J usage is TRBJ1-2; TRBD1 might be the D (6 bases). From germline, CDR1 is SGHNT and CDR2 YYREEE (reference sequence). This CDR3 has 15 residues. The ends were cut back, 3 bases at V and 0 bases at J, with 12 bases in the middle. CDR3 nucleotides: TGTGCCAGCAGCTCCCAGACAGGATCTAACTATGGCTACACCTTC. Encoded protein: CASSSQTGSNYGYTF.

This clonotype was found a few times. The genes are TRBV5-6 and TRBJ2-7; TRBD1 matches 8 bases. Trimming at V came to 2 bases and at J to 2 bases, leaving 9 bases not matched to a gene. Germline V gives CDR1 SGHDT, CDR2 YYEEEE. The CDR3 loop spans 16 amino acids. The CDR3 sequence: CASSFLGGQGPYEQYF. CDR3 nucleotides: TGTGCCAGCAGCTTTCTCGGAGGACAGGGCCCCTACGAGCAGTACTTC.

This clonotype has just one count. This CDR3 reads CAIRPTEGDTQYF. The CDR3 DNA reads TGTGCCATCAGACCGACGGAGGGAGATACGCAGTATTTT. The chain carries TRBV10-3 and TRBJ2-3; tentative D call: TRBD2 (6 bases). From germline, CDR1 is ENHRY and CDR2 SYGVKD. This CDR3 region has 13 residues. V was clipped by 6 bases and J by 5 bases, with 12 bases between them.

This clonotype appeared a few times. Written as DNA, the CDR3 is TGTGCCAGCTCCCAAGTAGCCAAAAACATTCAGTACTTC. Translated, it gives CASSQVAKNIQYF. V gene TRBV25-1 combines with J gene TRBJ2-4; D uncertain. V was pared by 8 bases and J by 0 bases, with 8 bases between. The CDR3 is 13 residues long. Germline V lookup: CDR1 MGHDK, CDR2 SYGVNS.

The chain's CDR3 is CASRRTAGETQYF. The CDR3 nucleotides are TGTGCCAGCAGAAGGACAGCCGGAGAGACCCAGTACTTC. V and J are TRBV5-4 and TRBJ2-5; TRBD1 might be the D (6 bases). Trimming took 5 bases from V and 4 from J, leaving 12 bases between them. This CDR3 contains 13 residues. The V gene's germline CDR1 is SGHNT and CDR2 YYREEE (reference sequence).

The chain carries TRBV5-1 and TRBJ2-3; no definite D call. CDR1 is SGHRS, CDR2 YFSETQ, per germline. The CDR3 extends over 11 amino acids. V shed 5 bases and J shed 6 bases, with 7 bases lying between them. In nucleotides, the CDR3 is TGCGCCAGCAGTCAGCGCGATACGCAGTATTTT. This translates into CASSQRDTQYF.

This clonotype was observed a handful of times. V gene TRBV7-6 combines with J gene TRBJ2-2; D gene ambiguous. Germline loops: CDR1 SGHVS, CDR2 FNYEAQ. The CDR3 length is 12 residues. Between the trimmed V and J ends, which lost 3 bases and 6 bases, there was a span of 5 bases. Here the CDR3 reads CASSFRSGELFF. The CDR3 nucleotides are TGTGCCAGCAGCTTTCGATCCGGGGAGCTGTTTTTT.

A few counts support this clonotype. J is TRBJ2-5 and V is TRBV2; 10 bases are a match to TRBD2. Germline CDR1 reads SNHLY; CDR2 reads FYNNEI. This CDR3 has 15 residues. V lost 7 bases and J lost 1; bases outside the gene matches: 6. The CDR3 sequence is CASKLAGSAQETQYF. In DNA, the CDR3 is TGTGCCAGCAAACTAGCGGGGTCAGCCCAAGAGACCCAGTACTTC.

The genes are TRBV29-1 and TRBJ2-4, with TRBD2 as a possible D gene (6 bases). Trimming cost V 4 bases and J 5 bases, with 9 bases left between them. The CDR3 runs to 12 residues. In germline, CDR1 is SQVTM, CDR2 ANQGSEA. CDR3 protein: CSVVGGENIQYF. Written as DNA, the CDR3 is TGCAGCGTTGTCGGGGGAGAAAACATTCAGTACTTC.

The CDR3 loop reads CASSLEQGSEKLFF. CDR3 bases: TGCGCCAGCAGCTTGGAACAGGGTAGTGAAAAACTGTTTTTT. The chain carries TRBV5-1 and TRBJ1-4; tentatively, D is TRBD1 (6 bases). Trimming pared 0 bases from V and 7 bases from J, leaving 10 bases between. Germline V gene lookup returns CDR1 SGHRS and CDR2 YFSETQ. CDR3 length equals 14 residues.

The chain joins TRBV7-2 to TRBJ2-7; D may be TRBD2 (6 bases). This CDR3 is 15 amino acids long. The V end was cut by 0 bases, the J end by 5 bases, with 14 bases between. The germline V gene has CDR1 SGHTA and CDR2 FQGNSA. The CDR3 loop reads CASSLARGSGHEQYF. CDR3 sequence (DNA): TGTGCCAGCAGCTTAGCACGGGGGTCAGGCCACGAGCAGTACTTC.

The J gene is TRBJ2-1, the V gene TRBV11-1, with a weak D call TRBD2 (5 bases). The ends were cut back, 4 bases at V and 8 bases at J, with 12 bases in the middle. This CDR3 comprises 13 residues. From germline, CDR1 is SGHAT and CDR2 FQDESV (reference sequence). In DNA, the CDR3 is TGTGCCAGCAGCTATGTGCCCGGGGATGAGCAGTTCTTC. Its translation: CASSYVPGDEQFF.

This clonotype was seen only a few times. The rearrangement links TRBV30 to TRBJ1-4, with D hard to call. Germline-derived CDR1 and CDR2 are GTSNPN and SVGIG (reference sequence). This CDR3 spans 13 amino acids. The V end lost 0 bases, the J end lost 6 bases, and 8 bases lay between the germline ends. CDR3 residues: CAWSVAEDEKLFF. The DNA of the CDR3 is TGTGCCTGGAGTGTAGCGGAAGATGAAAAACTGTTTTTT.

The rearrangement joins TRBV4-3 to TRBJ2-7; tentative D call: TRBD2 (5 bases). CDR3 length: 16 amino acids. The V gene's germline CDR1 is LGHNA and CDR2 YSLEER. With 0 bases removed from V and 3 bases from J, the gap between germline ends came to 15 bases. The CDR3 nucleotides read TGCGCCAGCAGCCAAGAGCTGGGAGCCGGGGACTACGAGCAGTACTTC. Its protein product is CASSQELGAGDYEQYF.

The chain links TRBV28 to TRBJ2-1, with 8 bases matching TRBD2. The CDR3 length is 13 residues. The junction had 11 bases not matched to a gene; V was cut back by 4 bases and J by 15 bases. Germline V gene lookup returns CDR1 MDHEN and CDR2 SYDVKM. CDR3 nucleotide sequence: TGTGCCAGCAGTTACCCGGGGGGGCGTCAACGGTTCTTC. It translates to CASSYPGGRQRFF. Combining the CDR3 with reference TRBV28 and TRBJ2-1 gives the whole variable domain DVKVTQSSRYLVKRTGEKVFLECVQDMDHENMFWYRQDPGLGLRLIYFSYDVKMKEKGDIPEGYSVSREKKERFSLILESASTNQTSMYLCASSYPGGRQRFFGPGTRLTVL.

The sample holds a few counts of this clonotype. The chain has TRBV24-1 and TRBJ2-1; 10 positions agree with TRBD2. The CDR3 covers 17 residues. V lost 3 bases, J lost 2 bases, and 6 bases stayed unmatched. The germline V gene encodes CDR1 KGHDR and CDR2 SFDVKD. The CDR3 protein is CATSDPPSGGPYNEQFF. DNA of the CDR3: TGTGCCACCAGTGATCCACCTAGCGGGGGACCCTACAATGAGCAGTTCTTC.

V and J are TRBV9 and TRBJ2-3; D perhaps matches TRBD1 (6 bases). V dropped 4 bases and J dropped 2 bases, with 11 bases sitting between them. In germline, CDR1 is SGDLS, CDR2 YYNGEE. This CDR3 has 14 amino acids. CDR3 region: CASSPRGYTDTQYF. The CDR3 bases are TGTGCCAGCAGCCCAAGGGGGTACACAGATACGCAGTATTTT. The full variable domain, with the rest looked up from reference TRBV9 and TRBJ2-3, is DSGVTQTPKHLITATGQRVTLRCSPRSGDLSVYWYQQSLDQGLQFLIQYYNGEERAKGNILERFSAQQFPDLHSELNLSSLELGDSALYFCASSPRGYTDTQYFGPGTRLTVL.

DNA for the CDR3: TGTGCCAGCAGCCAAGAAGGATCGGCCTTAAGCACCGGGGAGCTGTTTTTT. This codes for CASSQEGSALSTGELFF. The chain uses TRBV4-2 and TRBJ2-2; D is unresolved. This CDR3 has 17 residues. V dropped 0 bases and J dropped 4 bases, with 15 bases sitting between them. CDR1 is LGHNA, CDR2 YNFKEQ, per germline.

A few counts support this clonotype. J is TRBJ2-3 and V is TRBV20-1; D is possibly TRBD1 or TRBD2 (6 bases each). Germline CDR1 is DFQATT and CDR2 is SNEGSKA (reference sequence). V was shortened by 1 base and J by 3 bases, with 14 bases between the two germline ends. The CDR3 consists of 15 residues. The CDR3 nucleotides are TGCAGTGCTAGAGCCCATGGGGGGCCGACAGATACGCAGTATTTT. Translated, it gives CSARAHGGPTDTQYF.

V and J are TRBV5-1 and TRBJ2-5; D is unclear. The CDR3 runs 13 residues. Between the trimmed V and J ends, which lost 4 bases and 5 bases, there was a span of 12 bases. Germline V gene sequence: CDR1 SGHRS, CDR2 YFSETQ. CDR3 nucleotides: TGCGCCAGCAGCAGGTGGCCCCTTGAGACCCAGTACTTC. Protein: CASSRWPLETQYF.

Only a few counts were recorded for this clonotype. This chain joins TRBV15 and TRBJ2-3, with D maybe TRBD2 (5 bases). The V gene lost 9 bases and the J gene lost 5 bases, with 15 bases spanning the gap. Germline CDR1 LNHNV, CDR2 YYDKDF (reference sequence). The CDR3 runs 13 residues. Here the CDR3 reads CATTPGGRDTQYF. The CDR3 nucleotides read TGTGCCACAACCCCAGGCGGGCGAGATACGCAGTATTTT.